Listed below are T cell receptor beta chains from one sample, sequenced in a study of T cells in Graves' hyperthyroidism and ophthalmopathy. A single record per CDR3 protein comes from TCRdb applying MiXCR to the multiplex PCR reads. Altogether roughly 740,000 distinct CDR3 sequences are present, 15% to 20% being singletons, with the ten largest covering around 8%. The sequenced sample consisted of blood. The receptors shown here come from a man younger than 35 with Graves' hyperthyroidism. Each CDR3 is given with its conserved first and last residue. Each record gives: V gene, D gene, CDR3 protein. D genes are given only for firm matches.

>TRBV5-1|.
CASSLGYTYNEQFF
>TRBV20-1|TRBD2
CSAFLPGRGTDTQYF
>TRBV11-3|.
CASRFRDLWFDEQFF
>TRBV7-9|.
CASSFTGGDTDTQYF
>TRBV6-1|TRBD2
CASSWLAAGYNEQFF
>TRBV20-1|.
CSARGVSYEQYF
>TRBV7-2|.
CASSSGPHTDTQYF
>TRBV5-4|TRBD2
CASSLVSSGSEQYF
>TRBV6-1|TRBD2
CASILAGGKTQYF
>TRBV9|TRBD1
CASSGQGSGANVLTF
>TRBV6-1|TRBD2
CASSYGLAGRETQYF
>TRBV2|TRBD2
CASRPGLASSFEGGTGELFF
>TRBV7-2|.
CASSFPMGLALYGYTF
>TRBV4-1|.
CASSLTNRETEAFF
>TRBV2|.
CASREGPASTDTQYF
>TRBV24-1|.
CATSDLRVKGRGYNEQFF
>TRBV2|.
CAALGERLAGYEQYF
>TRBV12-3/TRBV12-4|TRBD2
CASSLWTSGREAQYF
>TRBV11-3|.
CASSLGPPNTGELFF
>TRBV7-3|.
CASSRGPSLGNTEAFF
>TRBV12-5|TRBD1
CASGFYRDRVRTDTQYF
>TRBV7-8|.
CASSLARLSSYNEQFF
>TRBV7-9|.
CASSLDNSPLHF
>TRBV3-1|TRBD2
CASSQALLAGSEQFF
>TRBV6-2/TRBV6-3|.
CASSLLADPYNEQFF
>TRBV6-6|.
CASSYKGQGNEQFF
>TRBV14|.
CASSQDWYTDTQYF
>TRBV6-2/TRBV6-3|.
CATGGMTQGAAGGSYNEQFF
>TRBV3-1|.
CASSQGSTSNQPQHF
>TRBV15|TRBD1
CATSTGQGLGTEAFF